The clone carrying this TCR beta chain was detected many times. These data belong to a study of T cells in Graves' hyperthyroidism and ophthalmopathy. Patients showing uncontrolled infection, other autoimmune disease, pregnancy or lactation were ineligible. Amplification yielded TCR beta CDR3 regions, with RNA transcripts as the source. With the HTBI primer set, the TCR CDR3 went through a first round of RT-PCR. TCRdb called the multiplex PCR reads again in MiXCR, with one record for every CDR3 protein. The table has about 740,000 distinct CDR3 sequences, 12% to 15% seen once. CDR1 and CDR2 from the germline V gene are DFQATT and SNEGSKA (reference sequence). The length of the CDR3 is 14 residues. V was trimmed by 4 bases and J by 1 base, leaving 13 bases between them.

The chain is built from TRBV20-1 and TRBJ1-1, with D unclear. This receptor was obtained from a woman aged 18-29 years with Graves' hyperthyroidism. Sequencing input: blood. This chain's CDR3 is CSATLGFANTEAFF. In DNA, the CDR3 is TGCAGTGCTACCCTCGGGTTCGCGAACACTGAAGCTTTCTTT.